This T cell receptor beta chain is from a study of T cells in Graves' hyperthyroidism and ophthalmopathy. Study-wide findings and caveats: Also found in blood were most expanded thyroid clonotypes above 0.001.

Amplified TCR beta CDR3 regions derived from RNA transcripts. The study used the HTBI primer set for a first-round RT-PCR of the TCR CDR3. TCRdb called the multiplex PCR reads again in MiXCR, with one record for every CDR3 protein. The sample has about 640,000 distinct CDR3 sequences; under 25% are singletons. The sample holds many counts of this clonotype. Its matching antigen is unknown. More than 8.5 ml of fresh peripheral blood supplied the PBMCs. Trimming left V 4 bases short and J 4 bases short, with 13 bases between. The CDR3 contains 14 residues. In germline, CDR1 is LGHDT, CDR2 YNNKEL (reference sequence).

The sequence was collected from a man aged 30 to 45 with Graves' ophthalmopathy. The genes are TRBV3-1 and TRBJ2-5; D could derive from TRBD1 or TRBD2 (5 bases each). Input material: blood. The CDR3 loop is CASSPSGPSETQYF. CDR3 in DNA: TGTGCCAGCAGCCCCTCGGGACCCTCAGAGACCCAGTACTTC.